This entry lists 20 T cell receptor beta chains sequenced from one sample in a study of OX40 agonist ivuxolimab in advanced cancers. Produced via immunoSEQ multiplex PCR; TCRdb's table is partial and in-frame only. Found here are tens of thousands of clones, roughly 80% of them singletons; the top ten hold approximately 4.6%. The input for sequencing was CD4+ or CD8+ T cells sorted from blood, taken in a trial of the OX40 agonist ivuxolimab. The receptors stem from an adult with an advanced solid tumor such as melanoma, head and neck, liver or kidney cancer.

A word on this clone: Other DNA sequences within the sample encode an identical CDR3. This chain uses TRBV4-1 with TRBJ2-2; D remains ambiguous. The V end lost 2 bases, the J end lost 0 bases, and 10 bases lay between the germline ends. Germline loops: CDR1 MGHRA, CDR2 YSYEKL. This CDR3 comprises 16 residues. The CDR3 reads CASSQTGLSNTGELFF. The CDR3 DNA reads TGCGCCAGCAGCCAAACCGGGCTATCGAACACCGGGGAGCTGTTTTTT.

The chain uses TRBV9 and TRBJ2-1, with 7 bases that match TRBD1. This CDR3 comprises 15 residues. Germline CDR1 SGDLS, CDR2 YYNGEE. V lost 4 bases to trimming and J lost 4 bases; unmatched junction nucleotides: 8. This CDR3 reads CASSPQGTDYNEQFF. As DNA, the CDR3 is TGTGCCAGCAGCCCCCAGGGGACAGATTACAATGAGCAGTTCTTC.

V gene TRBV4-1 combines with J gene TRBJ1-5, with D unclear. The V end lost 3 bases, the J end lost 2 bases, and 14 bases lay between the germline ends. Germline CDR1 and CDR2: MGHRA and YSYEKL. The length of the CDR3 is 16 residues. The CDR3 coding sequence is TGCGCCAGCAGCCAGTGGCAGCTGGCGGGCAATCAGCCCCAGCATTTT. Its translation: CASSQWQLAGNQPQHF.

This clone has a handful of counts. The chain couples TRBV6-6 to TRBJ2-1; possible D gene TRBD1, 5 bases. V was pared by 10 bases and J by 3 bases, with 10 bases between. The V gene's germline CDR1 is MNHNY and CDR2 SVGAGI (reference sequence). The CDR3 spans 12 residues. The CDR3 sequence is CATGHYYNEQFF. CDR3 sequence (DNA): TGTGCCACCGGACACTACTACAATGAGCAGTTCTTC.

The genes are TRBV5-4 and TRBJ1-1, with 8 bases matching TRBD1. The CDR3 covers 16 residues. The ends lost 0 bases at V and 6 bases at J; junction bases unmatched: 10. Germline V CDR1 and CDR2: SGHNT, YYREEE (reference sequence). CDR3 bases: TGTGCCAGCAGCTTGGACAGGGGGGGATTGATCGCTGAAGCTTTCTTT. Protein sequence: CASSLDRGGLIAEAFF. Full variable domain (rest looked up from reference TRBV5-4 and TRBJ1-1): ETGVTQSPTHLIKTRGQQVTLRCSSQSGHNTVSWYQQALGQGPQFIFQYYREEENGRGNFPPRFSGLQFPNYSSELNVNALELDDSALYLCASSLDRGGLIAEAFFGQGTRLTVV.

V usage is TRBV5-6 and J usage is TRBJ1-3, with D hard to call. This CDR3 has 14 residues. Trimming removed 2 bases at V and 7 bases at J, with 13 bases between. CDR1 and CDR2 (germline): SGHDT, YYEEEE. The CDR3: CASSLLQNPNTIYF. CDR3 bases: TGTGCCAGCAGCTTACTACAGAATCCGAACACCATATATTTT.

V is TRBV11-3 and J is TRBJ2-7; D call uncertain. Germline loops: CDR1 SGHNT, CDR2 YENEEA. V shed 0 bases and J shed 5 bases, with 8 bases lying between them. The CDR3 totals 13 residues. CDR3 nucleotides: TGTGCCAGCAGCTTAGAACGTGGCCACGAGCAGTACTTC. Protein product: CASSLERGHEQYF.

The genes are TRBV11-3 and TRBJ2-7; weak D call: TRBD2 (5 bases). Germline V gene data show CDR1 as SGHNT and CDR2 as YENEEA. The CDR3 has 13 amino acids. Trimming removed 0 bases at V and 5 bases at J, with 8 bases between. CDR3 sequence (DNA): TGTGCCAGCAGCTTAGATCAGGAGGACGAGCAGTACTTC. Residues: CASSLDQEDEQYF.

The V call is TRBV2, the J call TRBJ1-6, with unresolved D. This CDR3 has 13 residues. V shed 3 bases and J shed 8 bases, with 8 bases lying between them. Looked up from germline, CDR1 is SNHLY and CDR2 is FYNNEI. The DNA of the CDR3 is TGTGCCAGCAGTGACAGCCCCTATTCACCCCTCCACTTT. Translating gives CASSDSPYSPLHF.

The chain links TRBV7-2 to TRBJ2-3, with 9 positions matching TRBD1. Losses at the gene ends were 3 bases for V and 2 bases for J; bases not matched to a gene: 3. Germline CDR1 reads SGHTA; CDR2 reads FQGNSA. The CDR3 runs 15 residues. In DNA form, the CDR3 reads TGTGCCAGCAGCTTGGGACAGGGCAACACAGATACGCAGTATTTT. This sequence encodes CASSLGQGNTDTQYF.

The chain recombines TRBV18 with TRBJ1-4; 7 bases map to TRBD1. Germline CDR1 is KGHSH and CDR2 is LQKENI. Losses at the gene ends were 4 bases for V and 7 bases for J; bases not matched to a gene: 6. The CDR3 is made up of 14 amino acids. CDR3 DNA sequence: TGTGCCAGCTCACTCAACACAGGGGCTGAAAAACTGTTTTTT. Protein sequence: CASSLNTGAEKLFF. Based on the CDR3 plus reference TRBV18 and TRBJ1-4, the full variable domain is NAGVMQNPRHLVRRRGQEARLRCSPMKGHSHVYWYRQLPEEGLKFMVYLQKENIIDESGMPKERFSAEFPKEGPSILRIQQVVRGDSAAYFCASSLNTGAEKLFFGSGTQLSVL.

The chain combines TRBV4-2 with TRBJ1-4, with D unresolved. This CDR3 comprises 17 residues. V was clipped by 2 bases and J by 7 bases, with 20 bases between them. Looked up from germline, CDR1 is LGHNA and CDR2 is YNFKEQ. CDR3 residues: CASSQITRGSTGEKLFF. The CDR3 DNA is TGTGCCAGCAGCCAAATTACTCGGGGTTCGACCGGTGAAAAACTGTTTTTT.

This clone was picked up one time. This rearrangement joins TRBV5-1 to TRBJ2-7; 10 nucleotides align to TRBD2. The trim removed 1 base at V and 5 bases at J, leaving 6 bases unmatched. Germline V gene data show CDR1 as SGHRS and CDR2 as YFSETQ. This CDR3 has 15 amino acids. The CDR3 coding sequence is TGCGCCAGCAGCTTGAGCCTAGCGGGAGTCGACGAGCAGTACTTC. Amino acids: CASSLSLAGVDEQYF.

About this clone: Other DNA sequences within the sample encode an identical CDR3. This sequence joins TRBV5-1 and TRBJ2-7; D gene unclear. CDR1 and CDR2 from the germline V gene are SGHRS and YFSETQ. CDR3 length equals 12 residues. Trimming removed 0 bases at V and 4 bases at J, with 5 bases between. This CDR3 reads CASSLDGYEQYF. The CDR3 DNA is TGCGCCAGCAGCTTGGACGGTTACGAGCAGTACTTC.

The chain joins TRBV2 to TRBJ1-6; possibly TRBD1 for D (5 bases). The CDR3 consists of 15 residues. Germline CDR1 SNHLY, CDR2 FYNNEI. V was pared by 5 bases and J by 8 bases, with 16 bases between. CDR3 DNA sequence: TGTGCCAGCAGTTCAGACAGTCCCTCGGATTCACCCCTCCACTTT. Amino acids: CASSSDSPSDSPLHF.

The V gene is TRBV7-6, the J gene TRBJ2-2; D ambiguous. CDR3 size: 15 residues. Germline values: CDR1 SGHVS, CDR2 FNYEAQ. V was clipped by 2 bases and J by 5 bases, with 12 bases between them. The CDR3 DNA reads TGTGCCAGCAGCTTAAAGGCTAGTGATACCGGGGAGCTGTTTTTT. Encoded protein: CASSLKASDTGELFF.

The CDR3 DNA reads TGTGCCAGCAGCCGTGACCGGGACAGAGGGAACACTGAAGCTTTCTTT. Amino acids: CASSRDRDRGNTEAFF. This chain connects TRBV7-9 to TRBJ1-1; 7 nucleotides match TRBD1. The CDR3 consists of 16 residues. Germline assignment: CDR1 SEHNR and CDR2 FQNEAQ (reference sequence). V was clipped by 5 bases and J by 1 base; unmatched bases: 10.

On this clone itself: The same CDR3 also results from other DNA sequences found in this sample. The chain couples TRBV7-2 to TRBJ1-2; 9 bases fit TRBD1. V shed 5 bases, J shed 5 bases, and the junction held 3 bases outside the gene matches. This CDR3 has 13 amino acids. Germline V gene sequence: CDR1 SGHTA, CDR2 FQGNSA. This CDR3 is CASSAGQGYGYTF. The DNA for the CDR3 is TGTGCCAGCAGCGCAGGACAGGGGTATGGCTACACCTTC.

The gene calls are TRBV4-3 and TRBJ1-2; D gene uncertain. The CDR3 covers 15 residues. Germline assignment: CDR1 LGHNA and CDR2 YSLEER. V was clipped by 0 bases and J by 11 bases, with 19 bases between them. CDR3 sequence: CASSQDVRRSLMYTF. The CDR3, as DNA: TGCGCCAGCAGCCAAGACGTTAGAAGGAGCCTCATGTACACCTTC.

CDR3 DNA sequence: TGTGCCTGGAGCCGGGAACTTAATTCACCCCTCCACTTT. Amino acid sequence: CAWSRELNSPLHF. J is TRBJ1-6 and V is TRBV30; D gene ambiguous. The CDR3 has 13 amino acids. V lost 3 bases, J lost 6 bases, and 9 bases lay in between. Germline V lookup: CDR1 GTSNPN, CDR2 SVGIG (reference sequence).